The rows below give T cell receptor beta chains drawn from one sample of a study of CD8 T cell repertoires and HIV-1 epitope variants. TCRdb's table, derived via immunoSEQ multiplex PCR, lists solely in-frame clones and lacks some. This table has around 5,800 clones, about three fifths appearing once. Antigens for these TCRs are unknown. The sample consisted of cultured CD8+ T cells derived from PBMCs. The receptors were sampled from a male donor with HIV. Each CDR3 is given with its conserved first and last residue. The order of the fields is J gene, V gene, clone size, D gene, CDR3 protein, CDR3 DNA. A D gene is named only where the DNA matches it firmly. A clone size is listed for some rows: how often the clone was seen (once, few, many), or a class if it is expanded.

j_gene: TRBJ2-2
v_gene: TRBV5-1
abundance: NA
d_gene: TRBD1
CDR3aa: CASSLRFAGQGDTGELFF
CDR3nt: TGCGCCAGCAGCCTGAGATTTGCGGGACAGGGGGACACCGGGGAGCTGTTTTTT

j_gene: TRBJ2-6
v_gene: TRBV19
abundance: once
d_gene: NA
CDR3aa: CASSLTGANVLTF
CDR3nt: TGTGCCAGTAGTCTGACTGGGGCCAACGTCCTGACTTTC

j_gene: TRBJ1-2
v_gene: TRBV29-1
abundance: NA
d_gene: TRBD1
CDR3aa: CSVGTGASKGYTF
CDR3nt: TGCAGCGTTGGGACAGGGGCCTCTAAAGGCTACACCTTC

j_gene: TRBJ2-5
v_gene: TRBV28
abundance: NA
d_gene: NA
CDR3aa: CASNSPPYHETQYF
CDR3nt: TGTGCCAGCAACTCCCCCCCCTACCATGAGACCCAGTACTTC

j_gene: TRBJ2-7
v_gene: TRBV5-4
abundance: NA
d_gene: NA
CDR3aa: CASSLEAGNEQYF
CDR3nt: TGTGCCAGCAGCTTGGAGGCGGGAAACGAGCAGTACTTC

j_gene: TRBJ2-7
v_gene: TRBV11-3
abundance: few
d_gene: TRBD1
CDR3aa: CASSLGQYLREQYF
CDR3nt: TGTGCCAGCAGCTTGGGACAGTACCTTCGTGAGCAGTACTTC

j_gene: TRBJ2-7
v_gene: TRBV6-1
abundance: few
d_gene: NA
CDR3aa: CASGGDSPYEQYF
CDR3nt: TGTGCCAGCGGGGGGGACAGCCCCTACGAGCAGTACTTC

j_gene: TRBJ2-2
v_gene: TRBV19
abundance: NA
d_gene: TRBD1
CDR3aa: CASSTGQAGELFF
CDR3nt: TGTGCCAGTAGTACCGGACAGGCCGGGGAGCTGTTTTTT

j_gene: TRBJ2-3
v_gene: TRBV5-1
abundance: NA
d_gene: NA
CDR3aa: CASSLEVQGLDTQYF
CDR3nt: TGCGCCAGCAGCTTGGAGGTTCAGGGCTTAGATACGCAGTATTTT

j_gene: TRBJ1-2
v_gene: TRBV6-4
abundance: few
d_gene: TRBD1
CDR3aa: CASREDRAGHGYGYTF
CDR3nt: TGTGCCAGCAGAGAGGACAGGGCCGGGCATGGCTATGGCTACACCTTC

j_gene: TRBJ1-2
v_gene: TRBV27
abundance: once
d_gene: TRBD1
CDR3aa: CASSLTGSNYGYTF
CDR3nt: TGTGCCAGCAGTTTGACAGGGTCTAACTATGGCTACACCTTC

j_gene: TRBJ2-3
v_gene: TRBV21-1
abundance: NA
d_gene: NA
CDR3aa: CASSKEGIAGGTTDTQYF
CDR3nt: TGTGCCAGCAGCAAAGAGGGAATAGCGGGGGGGACCACAGATACGCAGTATTTT

j_gene: TRBJ2-5
v_gene: TRBV7-9
abundance: NA
d_gene: TRBD2
CDR3aa: CASSPGTSGRAGETQYF
CDR3nt: TGTGCCAGCAGCCCCGGGACTAGCGGGAGGGCCGGGGAGACCCAGTACTTC

j_gene: TRBJ2-1
v_gene: TRBV5-1
abundance: NA
d_gene: TRBD2
CDR3aa: CASSLEGRLAGVKYNEQFF
CDR3nt: TGCGCCAGCAGCTTGGAGGGGAGACTAGCGGGAGTTAAATACAATGAGCAGTTCTTC

j_gene: TRBJ2-1
v_gene: TRBV5-4
abundance: NA
d_gene: TRBD1
CDR3aa: CASSLVVGGTGNEQFF
CDR3nt: TGTGCCAGCAGCTTGGTTGTTGGCGGGACAGGCAATGAGCAGTTCTTC

j_gene: TRBJ1-1
v_gene: TRBV6-6
abundance: NA
d_gene: NA
CDR3aa: CASSYQAEAFF
CDR3nt: TGTGCCAGCAGTTACCAAGCTGAAGCTTTCTTT

j_gene: TRBJ2-7
v_gene: TRBV7-9
abundance: NA
d_gene: TRBD1
CDR3aa: CASSEIQGAINEQYF
CDR3nt: TGTGCCAGCAGCGAGATTCAGGGGGCGATCAACGAGCAGTACTTC

j_gene: TRBJ2-1
v_gene: TRBV11-1
abundance: NA
d_gene: TRBD1
CDR3aa: CASSSYPGTGDNEQFF
CDR3nt: TGTGCCAGCAGTTCCTATCCCGGGACAGGGGATAATGAGCAGTTCTTC

j_gene: TRBJ2-7
v_gene: TRBV6-5
abundance: NA
d_gene: NA
CDR3aa: CASSYVGGNSYEQYF
CDR3nt: TGTGCCAGCAGTTACGTCGGCGGGAACTCCTACGAGCAGTACTTC

j_gene: TRBJ2-1
v_gene: TRBV27
abundance: few
d_gene: NA
CDR3aa: CASSLLENPYNEQFF
CDR3nt: TGTGCCAGCAGTTTACTGGAGAACCCCTACAATGAGCAGTTCTTC

j_gene: TRBJ1-1
v_gene: TRBV5-1
abundance: NA
d_gene: NA
CDR3aa: CASSWAGQEAFF
CDR3nt: TGCGCCAGCAGCTGGGCGGGACAAGAAGCTTTCTTT

j_gene: TRBJ1-1
v_gene: TRBV4-3
abundance: NA
d_gene: NA
CDR3aa: CASSQDRGNTEAFF
CDR3nt: TGCGCCAGCAGCCAAGACCGGGGGAACACTGAAGCTTTCTTT

j_gene: TRBJ1-5
v_gene: TRBV7-9
abundance: NA
d_gene: NA
CDR3aa: CASSPTGGVNQPQHF
CDR3nt: TGTGCCAGCAGCCCCACCGGGGGAGTCAATCAGCCCCAGCATTTT

j_gene: TRBJ2-7
v_gene: TRBV6-6
abundance: NA
d_gene: TRBD1
CDR3aa: CASSYLTGDTNEQYF
CDR3nt: TGTGCCAGCAGTTACCTCACAGGGGATACGAACGAGCAGTACTTC

j_gene: TRBJ1-5
v_gene: TRBV28
abundance: NA
d_gene: TRBD1
CDR3aa: CASSLGQGGTQPQHF
CDR3nt: TGTGCCAGCAGTTTGGGACAGGGGGGGACTCAGCCCCAGCATTTT

j_gene: TRBJ1-1
v_gene: TRBV6-1
abundance: once
d_gene: NA
CDR3aa: CASISRTTEAFF
CDR3nt: TGTGCCAGCATTTCCCGAACGACAGAAGCTTTCTTT

j_gene: TRBJ1-1
v_gene: TRBV7-3
abundance: few
d_gene: NA
CDR3aa: CASSPAGVGTEAFF
CDR3nt: TGTGCCAGCAGTCCGGCAGGGGTAGGCACTGAAGCTTTCTTT

j_gene: TRBJ2-1
v_gene: TRBV7-9
abundance: NA
d_gene: TRBD2
CDR3aa: CASSLSGSLVNEQFF
CDR3nt: TGTGCCAGCAGCTTAAGCGGGAGTCTGGTCAATGAGCAGTTCTTC

j_gene: TRBJ1-2
v_gene: TRBV5-6
abundance: NA
d_gene: NA
CDR3aa: CASSQGKNGYTF
CDR3nt: TGTGCCAGCAGCCAGGGGAAGAATGGCTACACCTTC

j_gene: TRBJ2-7
v_gene: TRBV5-8
abundance: NA
d_gene: NA
CDR3aa: CASSLVQFNEQYF
CDR3nt: TGTGCCAGCAGCTTGGTTCAGTTCAACGAGCAGTACTTC

j_gene: TRBJ1-1
v_gene: TRBV25-1
abundance: few
d_gene: TRBD1
CDR3aa: CATGAGGTEAFF
CDR3nt: TGTGCTACAGGGGCGGGTGGCACTGAAGCTTTCTTT

j_gene: TRBJ2-3
v_gene: TRBV2
abundance: NA
d_gene: TRBD2
CDR3aa: CASSGTSGTDTQYF
CDR3nt: TGTGCCAGCAGTGGGACTAGCGGCACAGATACGCAGTATTTT

j_gene: TRBJ2-7
v_gene: TRBV7-2
abundance: few
d_gene: NA
CDR3aa: CASSLHSGGLYEQYF
CDR3nt: TGTGCCAGCAGCTTACACAGCGGAGGATTGTACGAGCAGTACTTC

j_gene: TRBJ2-1
v_gene: TRBV27
abundance: few
d_gene: TRBD2
CDR3aa: CASSLRGEGTLYNEQFF
CDR3nt: TGTGCCAGCAGTTTAAGAGGGGAGGGAACTTTATACAATGAGCAGTTCTTC

j_gene: TRBJ2-7
v_gene: TRBV6-6
abundance: NA
d_gene: NA
CDR3aa: CASSSDVSAYEQYF
CDR3nt: TGTGCCAGCAGTTCAGATGTCTCGGCCTACGAGCAGTACTTC

j_gene: TRBJ1-1
v_gene: TRBV5-6
abundance: NA
d_gene: NA
CDR3aa: CASSLRSQENTEAFF
CDR3nt: TGTGCCAGCAGCTTGCGTTCACAGGAGAACACTGAAGCTTTCTTT

j_gene: TRBJ1-1
v_gene: TRBV10-1
abundance: few
d_gene: NA
CDR3aa: CASSELRYSEAFF
CDR3nt: TGCGCCAGCAGTGAGCTGAGGTATTCTGAAGCTTTCTTT

j_gene: TRBJ2-1
v_gene: TRBV7-9
abundance: NA
d_gene: NA
CDR3aa: CASSPTGGEQFF
CDR3nt: TGTGCCAGCAGCCCCACCGGGGGTGAGCAGTTCTTC

j_gene: TRBJ2-1
v_gene: TRBV7-2
abundance: NA
d_gene: TRBD2
CDR3aa: CASSGQGLAGGEQFF
CDR3nt: TGTGCCAGCAGCGGACAGGGACTAGCGGGAGGAGAGCAGTTCTTC

j_gene: TRBJ2-7
v_gene: TRBV28
abundance: NA
d_gene: TRBD2
CDR3aa: CASSSLAGGLSYEQYF
CDR3nt: TGTGCCAGCAGTTCCCTAGCGGGAGGGCTCTCCTACGAGCAGTACTTC

j_gene: TRBJ2-3
v_gene: TRBV11-3
abundance: NA
d_gene: NA
CDR3aa: CASSFRADTQYF
CDR3nt: TGTGCCAGCAGTTTCCGAGCAGATACGCAGTATTTT

j_gene: TRBJ2-7
v_gene: TRBV7-9
abundance: medium-sized
d_gene: TRBD1
CDR3aa: CASSLAGLGQGAYEQYF
CDR3nt: TGTGCCAGCAGCTTAGCAGGACTAGGACAGGGGGCTTATGAGCAGTACTTC

j_gene: TRBJ1-1
v_gene: TRBV28
abundance: NA
d_gene: NA
CDR3aa: CASSFPTGTEAFF
CDR3nt: TGTGCCAGCAGTTTCCCGACAGGCACTGAAGCTTTCTTT

j_gene: TRBJ1-5
v_gene: TRBV7-9
abundance: once
d_gene: NA
CDR3aa: CASSLEVNQPQHF
CDR3nt: TGTGCCAGCAGCTTAGAGGTCAATCAGCCCCAGCATTTT